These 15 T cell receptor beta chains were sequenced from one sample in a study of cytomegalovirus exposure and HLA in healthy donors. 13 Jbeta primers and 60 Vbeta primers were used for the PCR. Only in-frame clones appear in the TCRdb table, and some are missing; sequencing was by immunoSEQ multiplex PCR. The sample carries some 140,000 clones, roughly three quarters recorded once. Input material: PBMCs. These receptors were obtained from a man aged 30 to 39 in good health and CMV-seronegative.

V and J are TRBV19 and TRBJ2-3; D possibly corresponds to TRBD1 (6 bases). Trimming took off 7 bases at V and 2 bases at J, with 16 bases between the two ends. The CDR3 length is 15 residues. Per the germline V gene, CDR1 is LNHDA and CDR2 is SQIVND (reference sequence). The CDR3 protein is CASTYQGSATDTQYF. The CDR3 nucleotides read TGTGCCAGTACCTATCAGGGGTCTGCCACAGATACGCAGTATTTT.

CDR3 DNA: TGTGCCAGCAGTGCAGGGGATAATTCACCCCTCCACTTT. It encodes CASSAGDNSPLHF. This chain joins TRBV6-4 and TRBJ1-6, with D possibly TRBD1 on 6 matching bases. V shed 4 bases and J shed 5 bases, with 6 bases lying between them. Germline assignment: CDR1 MRHNA and CDR2 SNTAGT. The CDR3 spans 13 residues.

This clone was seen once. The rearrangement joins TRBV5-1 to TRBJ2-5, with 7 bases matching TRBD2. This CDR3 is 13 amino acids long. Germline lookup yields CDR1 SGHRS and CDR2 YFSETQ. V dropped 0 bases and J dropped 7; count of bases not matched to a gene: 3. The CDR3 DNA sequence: TGCGCCAGCAGCTTGGGCGGGAGAGGGACCCAGTACTTC. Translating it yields CASSLGGRGTQYF. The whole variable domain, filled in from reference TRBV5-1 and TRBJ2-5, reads KAGVTQTPRYLIKTRGQQVTLSCSPISGHRSVSWYQQTPGQGLQFLFEYFSETQRNKGNFPGRFSGRQFSNSRSEMNVSTLELGDSALYLCASSLGGRGTQYFGPGTRLLVL.

The CDR3 coding sequence is TGCGCCAGCAGCCAAGAAAGGGACTACCCTTTCACTGAGCAGTTCTTC. Translating gives CASSQERDYPFTEQFF. The chain links TRBV4-3 to TRBJ2-1, with TRBD2 identical over 7 bases. This CDR3 is built from 16 residues. With V trimmed by 0 bases and J by 9 bases, 11 bases remained unmatched. Germline CDR1 LGHNA, CDR2 YSLEER.

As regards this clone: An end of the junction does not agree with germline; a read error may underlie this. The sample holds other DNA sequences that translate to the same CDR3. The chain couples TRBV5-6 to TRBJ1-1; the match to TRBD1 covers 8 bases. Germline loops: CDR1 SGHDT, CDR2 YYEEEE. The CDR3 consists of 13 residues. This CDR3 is CASSGDRTVEAFF. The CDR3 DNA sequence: TGCGCCAGCAGCGGGGACAGGACGGTTGAAGCTTTCTTT. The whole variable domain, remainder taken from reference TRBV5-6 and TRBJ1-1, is DAGVTQSPTHLIKTRGQQVTLRCSPKSGHDTVSWYQQALGQGPQFIFQYYEEEERQRGNFPDRFSGHQFPNYSSELNVNALLLGDSALYLCASSGDRTVEAFFGQGTRLTVV.

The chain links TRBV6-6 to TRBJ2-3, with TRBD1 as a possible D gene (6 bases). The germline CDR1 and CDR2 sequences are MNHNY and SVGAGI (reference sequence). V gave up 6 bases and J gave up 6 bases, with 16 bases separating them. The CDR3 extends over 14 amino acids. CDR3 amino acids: CASRARGGGDTQYF. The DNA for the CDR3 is TGTGCCAGCAGGGCGAGAGGGGGTGGGGATACGCAGTATTTT.

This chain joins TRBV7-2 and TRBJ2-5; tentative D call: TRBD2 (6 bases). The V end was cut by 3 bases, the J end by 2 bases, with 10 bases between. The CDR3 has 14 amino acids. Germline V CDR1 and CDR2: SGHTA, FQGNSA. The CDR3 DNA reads TGTGCCAGCAGCTTCGGGAGCGAACAAGAGACCCAGTACTTC. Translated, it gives CASSFGSEQETQYF.

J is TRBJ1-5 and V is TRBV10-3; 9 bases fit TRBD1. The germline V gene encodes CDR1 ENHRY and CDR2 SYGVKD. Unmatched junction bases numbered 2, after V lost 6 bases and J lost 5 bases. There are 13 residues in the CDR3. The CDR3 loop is CAIRRTGDQPQHF. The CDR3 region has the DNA TGTGCCATCAGGCGGACAGGGGATCAGCCCCAGCATTTT.

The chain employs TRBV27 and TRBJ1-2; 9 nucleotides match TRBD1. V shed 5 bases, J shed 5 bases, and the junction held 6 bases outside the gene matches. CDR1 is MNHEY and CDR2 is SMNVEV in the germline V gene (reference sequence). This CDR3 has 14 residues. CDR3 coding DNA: TGTGCCAGCAGTCAAGGACAGGGGCCTTATGGCTACACCTTC. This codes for CASSQGQGPYGYTF.

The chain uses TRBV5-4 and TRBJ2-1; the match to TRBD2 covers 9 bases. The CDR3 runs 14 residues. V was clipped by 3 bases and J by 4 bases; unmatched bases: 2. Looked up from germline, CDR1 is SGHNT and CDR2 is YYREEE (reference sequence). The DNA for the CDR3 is TGTGCCAGCAGCTCAGCGGGAGGTTACAATGAGCAGTTCTTC. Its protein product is CASSSAGGYNEQFF.

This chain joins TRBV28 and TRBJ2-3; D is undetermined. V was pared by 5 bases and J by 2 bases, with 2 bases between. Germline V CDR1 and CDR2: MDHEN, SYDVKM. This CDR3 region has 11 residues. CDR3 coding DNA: TGTGCCAGCAGTCTCACAGATACGCAGTATTTT. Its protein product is CASSLTDTQYF.

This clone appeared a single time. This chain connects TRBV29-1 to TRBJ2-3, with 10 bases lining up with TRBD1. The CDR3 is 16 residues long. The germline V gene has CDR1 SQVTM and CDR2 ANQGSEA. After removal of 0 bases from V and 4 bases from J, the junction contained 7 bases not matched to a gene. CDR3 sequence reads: CSVEDGDRGPADTQYF. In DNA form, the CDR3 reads TGCAGCGTTGAAGATGGTGACAGGGGGCCCGCAGATACGCAGTATTTT.

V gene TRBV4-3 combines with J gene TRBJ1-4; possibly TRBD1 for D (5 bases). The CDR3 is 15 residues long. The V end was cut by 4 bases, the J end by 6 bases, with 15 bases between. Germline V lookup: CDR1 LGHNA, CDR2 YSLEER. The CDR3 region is CASSRILQVDEKLFF. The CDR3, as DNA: TGCGCCAGCAGCCGGATTCTACAGGTAGATGAAAAACTGTTTTTT.

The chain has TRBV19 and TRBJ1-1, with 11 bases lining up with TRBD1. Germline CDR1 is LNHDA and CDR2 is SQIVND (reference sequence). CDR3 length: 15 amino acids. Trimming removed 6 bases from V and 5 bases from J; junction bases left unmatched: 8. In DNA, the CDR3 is TGTGCCAGTAGCGGACAGGGGGCGCGGGGGACTGAAGCTTTCTTT. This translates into CASSGQGARGTEAFF.

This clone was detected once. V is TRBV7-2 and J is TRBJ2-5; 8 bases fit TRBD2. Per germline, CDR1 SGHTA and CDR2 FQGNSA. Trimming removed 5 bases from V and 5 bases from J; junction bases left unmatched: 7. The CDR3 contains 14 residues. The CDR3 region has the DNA TGTGCCAGCAGCAACAGGCGGGAGGCGGAGACCCAGTACTTC. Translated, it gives CASSNRREAETQYF. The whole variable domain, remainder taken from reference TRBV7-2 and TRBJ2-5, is GAGVSQSPSNKVTEKGKDVELRCDPISGHTALYWYRQSLGQGLEFLIYFQGNSAPDKSGLPSDRFSAERTGGSVSTLTIQRTQQEDSAVYLCASSNRREAETQYFGPGTRLLVL.